One TCR beta chain is described in this entry. Germline V gene lookup returns CDR1 MNHNS and CDR2 SASEGT. This CDR3 comprises 16 residues. V gave up 2 bases and J gave up 4 bases; unmatched junction bases: 8. The record originates from a study of control samples from healthy donors and cancer patients. The repertoire was sequenced with immunoSEQ multiplex PCR; TCRdb's copy has only in-frame clones and lacks some. Seen here are approximately 150,000 clones, almost 90% observed once, and the top ten hold around 1.6%. The receptor's source is a young man in good health. The rearrangement uses TRBV6-1 and TRBJ1-5; 7 bases line up with TRBD1. Material: blood. This CDR3 reads CASSESDRVRNQPQHF. The CDR3 nucleotides read TGTGCCAGCAGTGAAAGTGACAGGGTACGGAATCAGCCCCAGCATTTT.